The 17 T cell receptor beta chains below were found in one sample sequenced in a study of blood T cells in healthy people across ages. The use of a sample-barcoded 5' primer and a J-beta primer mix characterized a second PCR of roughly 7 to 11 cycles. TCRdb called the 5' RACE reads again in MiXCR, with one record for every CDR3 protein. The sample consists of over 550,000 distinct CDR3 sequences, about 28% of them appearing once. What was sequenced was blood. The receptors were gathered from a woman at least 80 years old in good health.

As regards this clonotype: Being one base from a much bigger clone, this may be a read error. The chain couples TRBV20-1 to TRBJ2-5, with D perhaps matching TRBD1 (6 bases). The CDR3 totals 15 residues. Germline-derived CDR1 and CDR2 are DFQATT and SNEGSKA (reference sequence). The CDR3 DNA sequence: TGCAGTACTAGACCCCTGGACAGTATACAAGAGACCCAGTACTTC. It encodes CSTRPLDSIQETQYF.

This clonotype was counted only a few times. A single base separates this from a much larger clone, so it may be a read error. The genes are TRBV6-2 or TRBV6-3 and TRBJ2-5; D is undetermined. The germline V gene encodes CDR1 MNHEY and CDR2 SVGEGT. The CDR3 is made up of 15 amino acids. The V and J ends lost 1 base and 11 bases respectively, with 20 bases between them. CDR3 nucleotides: TGTGCCAGCAGTTACTTTACAGTAGGTAGGGATGAGCAGTACTTC. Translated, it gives CASSYFTVGRDEQYF.

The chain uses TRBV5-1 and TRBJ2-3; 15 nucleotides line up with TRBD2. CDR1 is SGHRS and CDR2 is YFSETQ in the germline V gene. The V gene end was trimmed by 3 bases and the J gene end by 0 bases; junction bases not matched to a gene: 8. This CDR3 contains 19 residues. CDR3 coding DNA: TGCGCCAGCAGCTCGGGACTAGCGGGGGGATTGCCTAGCACAGATACGCAGTATTTT. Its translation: CASSSGLAGGLPSTDTQYF.

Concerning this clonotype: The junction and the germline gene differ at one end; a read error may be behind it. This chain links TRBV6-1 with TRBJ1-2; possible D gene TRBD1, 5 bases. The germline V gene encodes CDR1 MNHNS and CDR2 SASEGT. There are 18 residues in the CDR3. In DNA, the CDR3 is TGTGCCGGCAGGATACCCGGGACGGTAGAAAGTTTTAACTATGGCTACACCTTC. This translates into CAGRIPGTVESFNYGYTF.

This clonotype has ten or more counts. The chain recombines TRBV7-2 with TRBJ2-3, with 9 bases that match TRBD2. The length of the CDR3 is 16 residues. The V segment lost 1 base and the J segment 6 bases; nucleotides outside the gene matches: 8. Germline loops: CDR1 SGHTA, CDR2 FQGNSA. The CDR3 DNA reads TGTGCCAGCAGCTTAGGGAGGCTAGCGGGGTCGGATACGCAGTATTTT. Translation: CASSLGRLAGSDTQYF.

The CDR3 protein is CATSAWTGSPDEQFF. DNA for the CDR3: TGTGCCACCAGCGCGTGGACGGGTTCCCCTGATGAGCAGTTCTTC. The genes are TRBV15 and TRBJ2-1; D gene uncertain. V was trimmed by 5 bases and J by 8 bases, leaving 19 bases between them. The CDR3 spans 15 residues. Germline CDR1 reads LNHNV; CDR2 reads YYDKDF (reference sequence).

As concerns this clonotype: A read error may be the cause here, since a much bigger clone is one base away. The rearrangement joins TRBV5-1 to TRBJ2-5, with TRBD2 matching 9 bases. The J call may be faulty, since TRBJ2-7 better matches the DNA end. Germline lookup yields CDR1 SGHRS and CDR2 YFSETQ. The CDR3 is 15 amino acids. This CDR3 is CASSFVLAGNYEQYF. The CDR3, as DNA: TGCGCCAGCAGCTTTGTTCTAGCGGGGAACTACGAGCAGTACTTC.

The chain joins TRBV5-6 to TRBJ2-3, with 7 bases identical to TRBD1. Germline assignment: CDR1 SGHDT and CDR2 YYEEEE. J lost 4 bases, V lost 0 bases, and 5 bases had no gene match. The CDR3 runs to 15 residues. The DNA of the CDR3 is TGTGCCAGCAGCTTGGGCGACAGGGAATCAGATACGCAGTATTTT. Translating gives CASSLGDRESDTQYF. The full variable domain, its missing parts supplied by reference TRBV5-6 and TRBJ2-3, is DAGVTQSPTHLIKTRGQQVTLRCSPKSGHDTVSWYQQALGQGPQFIFQYYEEEERQRGNFPDRFSGHQFPNYSSELNVNALLLGDSALYLCASSLGDRESDTQYFGPGTRLTVL.

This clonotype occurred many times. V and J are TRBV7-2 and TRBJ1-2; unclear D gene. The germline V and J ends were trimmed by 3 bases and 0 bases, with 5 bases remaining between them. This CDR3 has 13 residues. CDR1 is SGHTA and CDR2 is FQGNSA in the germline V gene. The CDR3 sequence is CASSFLSNYGYTF. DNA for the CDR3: TGTGCCAGCAGCTTCTTATCTAACTATGGCTACACCTTC.

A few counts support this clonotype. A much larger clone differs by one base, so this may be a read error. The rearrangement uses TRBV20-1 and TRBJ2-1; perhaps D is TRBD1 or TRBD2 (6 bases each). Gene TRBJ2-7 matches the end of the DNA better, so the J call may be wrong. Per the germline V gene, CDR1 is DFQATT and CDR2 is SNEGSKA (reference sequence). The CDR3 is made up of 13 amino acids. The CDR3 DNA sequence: TGCAGTGCCCCCCCCGGGGGCCGCAATGAGCAGTACTTC. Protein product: CSAPPGGRNEQYF.

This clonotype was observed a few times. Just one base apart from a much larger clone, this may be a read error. CDR3 protein: CSLWLGDEQYF. In DNA form, the CDR3 reads TGCAGCCTTTGGCTAGGCGATGAGCAGTACTTC. The chain is built from TRBV20-1 and TRBJ2-5; no reliable D call. The CDR3 is 11 residues long. Per germline, CDR1 DFQATT and CDR2 SNEGSKA (reference sequence).

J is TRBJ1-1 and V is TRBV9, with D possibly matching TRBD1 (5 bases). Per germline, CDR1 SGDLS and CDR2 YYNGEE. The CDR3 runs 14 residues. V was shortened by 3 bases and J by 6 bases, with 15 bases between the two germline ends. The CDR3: CASSGVSGGAEAFF. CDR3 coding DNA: TGTGCCAGCAGCGGAGTAAGCGGGGGGGCTGAAGCTTTCTTT.

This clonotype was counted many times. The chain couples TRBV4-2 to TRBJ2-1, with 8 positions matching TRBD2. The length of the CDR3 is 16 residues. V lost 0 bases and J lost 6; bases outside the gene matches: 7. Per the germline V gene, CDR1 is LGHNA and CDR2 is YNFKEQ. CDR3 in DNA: TGTGCCAGCAGCCAAGATGGACTAGCCACTATCAATGAGCAGTTCTTC. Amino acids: CASSQDGLATINEQFF.

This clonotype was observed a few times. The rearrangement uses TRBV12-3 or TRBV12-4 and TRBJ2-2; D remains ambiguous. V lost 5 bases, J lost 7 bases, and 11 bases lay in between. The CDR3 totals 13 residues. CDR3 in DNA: TGTGCCAGCAGTCCTGTCCAGTACGGGGAGCTGTTTTTT. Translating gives CASSPVQYGELFF.

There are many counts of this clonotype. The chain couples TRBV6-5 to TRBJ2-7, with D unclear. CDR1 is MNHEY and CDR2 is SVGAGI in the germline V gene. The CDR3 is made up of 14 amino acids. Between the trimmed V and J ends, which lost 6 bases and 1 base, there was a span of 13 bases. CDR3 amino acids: CASSREVQSYEQYF. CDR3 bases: TGTGCCAGCAGCCGAGAGGTCCAGTCCTACGAGCAGTACTTC.

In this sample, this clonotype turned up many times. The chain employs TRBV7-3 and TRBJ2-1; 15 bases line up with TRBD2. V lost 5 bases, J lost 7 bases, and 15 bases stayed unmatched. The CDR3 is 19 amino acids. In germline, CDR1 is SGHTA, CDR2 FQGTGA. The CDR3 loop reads CASSDGLAGGLLGANEQFF. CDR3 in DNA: TGTGCCAGCAGCGACGGACTAGCGGGGGGGCTCCTAGGGGCAAATGAGCAGTTCTTC.

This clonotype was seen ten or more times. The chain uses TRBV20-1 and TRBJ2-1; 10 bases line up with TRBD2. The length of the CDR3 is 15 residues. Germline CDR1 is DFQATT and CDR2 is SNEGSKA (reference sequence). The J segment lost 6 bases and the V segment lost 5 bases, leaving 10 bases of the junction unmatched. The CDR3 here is CSAPASGGAFNEQFF. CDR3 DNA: TGCAGTGCTCCCGCAAGCGGGGGGGCTTTCAATGAGCAGTTCTTC.